The sequence of this T cell receptor beta chain was determined in a study of T cells in localized non-small cell lung cancer. Study-level findings and limits: Adjacent lung held a median around 60 of the top 100 tumor clones. A denser population of T cells in blood accompanied longer overall survival.

The assay was immunoSEQ multiplex PCR, and TCRdb's table has in-frame clones only and misses some. The sample includes tens of thousands of clones, about 91% of them seen just once. A note on this clone: The antigen remains unidentified.

The ends lost 5 bases at V and 3 bases at J; junction bases unmatched: 6. The length of the CDR3 is 15 residues. Per the germline V gene, CDR1 is KGHSH and CDR2 is LQKENI. The rearrangement uses TRBV18 and TRBJ1-1; 10 positions agree with TRBD1. The sequencing used peripheral blood, collected before any cancer treatment. The sequence derives from a man aged 35-75 years with stage I squamous cell lung carcinoma. The CDR3 nucleotides are TGTGCCAGCTCAGATAGGACAGGGGGTGACACTGAAGCTTTCTTT. It encodes CASSDRTGGDTEAFF.